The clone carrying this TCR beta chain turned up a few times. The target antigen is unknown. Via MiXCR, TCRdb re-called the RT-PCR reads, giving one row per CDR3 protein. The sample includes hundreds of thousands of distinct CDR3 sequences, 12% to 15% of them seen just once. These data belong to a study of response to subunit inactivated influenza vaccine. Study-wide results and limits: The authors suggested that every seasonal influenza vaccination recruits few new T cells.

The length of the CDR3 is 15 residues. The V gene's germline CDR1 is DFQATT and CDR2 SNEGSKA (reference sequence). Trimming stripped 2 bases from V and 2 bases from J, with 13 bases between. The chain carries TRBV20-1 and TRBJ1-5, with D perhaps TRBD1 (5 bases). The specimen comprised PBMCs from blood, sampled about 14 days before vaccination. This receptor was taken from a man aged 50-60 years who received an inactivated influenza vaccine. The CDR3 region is CSARYRDGGNQPQHF. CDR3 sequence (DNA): TGCAGTGCTAGATACCGGGACGGGGGCAATCAGCCCCAGCATTTT.